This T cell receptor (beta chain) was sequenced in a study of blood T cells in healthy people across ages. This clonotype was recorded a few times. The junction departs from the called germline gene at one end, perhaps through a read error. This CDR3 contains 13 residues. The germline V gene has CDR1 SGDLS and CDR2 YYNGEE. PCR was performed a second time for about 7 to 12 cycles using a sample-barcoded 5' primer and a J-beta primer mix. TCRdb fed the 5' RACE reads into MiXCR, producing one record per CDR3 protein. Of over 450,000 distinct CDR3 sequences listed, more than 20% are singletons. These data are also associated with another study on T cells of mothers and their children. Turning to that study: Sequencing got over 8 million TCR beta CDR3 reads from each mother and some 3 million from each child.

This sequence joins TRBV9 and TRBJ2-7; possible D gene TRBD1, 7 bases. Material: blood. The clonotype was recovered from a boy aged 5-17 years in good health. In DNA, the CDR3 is TGTGCCAGCAGCACGACGGCGGGGACAGTGGTACACTTC. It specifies CASSTTAGTVVHF. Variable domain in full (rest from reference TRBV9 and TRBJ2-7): DSGVTQTPKHLITATGQRVTLRCSPRSGDLSVYWYQQSLDQGLQFLIQYYNGEERAKGNILERFSAQQFPDLHSELNLSSLELGDSALYFCASSTTAGTVVHFGPGTRLTVT.